This T cell receptor beta chain is drawn from a study of shared clonotypes between healthy human individuals. General study points: The study found about 5% of naive CD4 clonotypes shared across four donors. Clonotypes shared by all four sorted-subset donors had higher generation probabilities than non-shared clonotypes.

Generated by immunoSEQ multiplex PCR, the TCRdb table keeps only in-frame clones and is missing some. The sample yields roughly 700,000 clones, approximately 79% seen once. The study enrolled healthy HIV-negative adults without recent acute infections or vaccinations as donors. This clone was counted a single time. Its specificity is not known. From germline, CDR1 is MDHEN and CDR2 SYDVKM. The CDR3 extends over 16 amino acids. V was clipped by 7 bases and J by 1 base, with 17 bases between them. The V gene is TRBV28, the J gene TRBJ1-5, with a tentative D call TRBD1 (5 bases). This clonotype was obtained from a woman in her twenties or thirties in good health. Sequences were obtained from memory CD4+ T cells sorted from blood. Indicated subset: CD45RA-negative fraction. The CDR3 loop is CASTSLGRGSNQPQHF. CDR3 in DNA: TGTGCCAGCACCTCTTTGGGGAGGGGAAGCAATCAGCCCCAGCATTTT. Filled out from reference TRBV28 and TRBJ1-5, the complete variable domain reads DVKVTQSSRYLVKRTGEKVFLECVQDMDHENMFWYRQDPGLGLRLIYFSYDVKMKEKGDIPEGYSVSREKKERFSLILESASTNQTSMYLCASTSLGRGSNQPQHFGDGTRLSIL.